The 9 T cell receptor beta chains presented below share a single source sample, sequenced in a study of multiple sclerosis patients with progressive multifocal leukoencephalopathy. Generated by immunoSEQ multiplex PCR, the TCRdb table keeps only in-frame clones and is missing some. The sample shows 26,000 or so clones, approximately 90% of them seen only once. The time point: roughly 13 months of natalizumab therapy. The material was PBMCs, obtained from a patient treated with natalizumab. All receptors come from a man younger than 40 with multiple sclerosis.

The J gene is TRBJ2-7, the V gene TRBV11-2, with D possibly matching TRBD2 (6 bases). CDR3 length: 15 residues. The germline CDR1 and CDR2 sequences are SGHAT and FQNNGV. Trimming removed 1 base from V and 2 bases from J, with 12 bases in between. The CDR3 is CASSLGRGSAYEQYF. The DNA of the CDR3 is TGTGCCAGCAGCTTAGGTCGGGGGTCCGCCTACGAGCAGTACTTC.

The chain recombines TRBV25-1 with TRBJ2-7; D perhaps matches TRBD2 (5 bases). Trimming pared 5 bases from V and 4 bases from J, leaving 15 bases between. This CDR3 region has 14 residues. Germline assignment: CDR1 MGHDK and CDR2 SYGVNS. DNA of the CDR3: TGTGCCAGCAGTCCCCGAGGGCTCCAATACGAGCAGTACTTC. Encoded protein: CASSPRGLQYEQYF.

The chain has TRBV19 and TRBJ1-1; no firm D call. The CDR3 has 13 residues. The germline V gene has CDR1 LNHDA and CDR2 SQIVND (reference sequence). Trimming stripped 1 base from V and 7 bases from J, with 10 bases between. DNA for the CDR3: TGTGCCAGTAGTATAGGCCAAACCAATGAAGCTTTCTTT. Protein: CASSIGQTNEAFF.

This clone was seen a single time. The V gene is TRBV12-5, the J gene TRBJ2-7, with a weak D call TRBD1 (6 bases). CDR1 is LGHNT and CDR2 is FRNRAP in the germline V gene. The CDR3 length is 16 residues. Deletions cut 5 bases from V and 2 bases from J, with 19 bases between. The CDR3 sequence is CASGPNPHREPYEQYV. Here the CDR3 DNA reads TGTGCTAGTGGTCCAAATCCCCACAGGGAACCCTACGAGCAGTACGTC.

The chain combines TRBV30 with TRBJ2-7, with TRBD2 matching over 11 bases. V was pared by 2 bases and J by 6 bases, with 0 bases of the junction left unmatched. Per germline, CDR1 GTSNPN and CDR2 SVGIG (reference sequence). The CDR3 covers 12 residues. CDR3 sequence reads: CAWSTSGSEQYF. CDR3 nucleotide sequence: TGTGCCTGGAGTACTAGCGGGAGCGAGCAGTACTTC.

The genes are TRBV5-1 and TRBJ2-3; 10 bases are shared with TRBD2. The CDR3 is 18 residues long. Germline V CDR1 and CDR2: SGHRS, YFSETQ. J gave up 4 bases and V 0 bases, and 11 bases lay outside the gene matches. The CDR3 nucleotides are TGCGCCAGCAGCTTGGTGTCTAGCGGGAGAAATGTGGCAGATACGCAGTATTTT. Translating gives CASSLVSSGRNVADTQYF.

The chain joins TRBV7-9 to TRBJ2-3, with unresolved D. V gave up 2 bases and J gave up 2 bases, with 11 bases separating them. Germline V gives CDR1 SEHNR, CDR2 FQNEAQ (reference sequence). The CDR3 is made up of 15 amino acids. CDR3 nucleotides: TGTGCCAGCAGCTTACAAGGGTTCTTCACAGATACGCAGTATTTT. It specifies CASSLQGFFTDTQYF. Full variable domain (rest looked up from reference TRBV7-9 and TRBJ2-3): DTGVSQNPRHKITKRGQNVTFRCDPISEHNRLYWYRQTLGQGPEFLTYFQNEAQLEKSRLLSDRFSAERPKGSFSTLEIQRTEQGDSAMYLCASSLQGFFTDTQYFGPGTRLTVL.

This clone was seen only once. The CDR3 nucleotides read TGTGCCAGCAGCAGATTTAGCGGGTTCAATGAGCAGTTCTTC. It is translated as CASSRFSGFNEQFF. This sequence joins TRBV9 and TRBJ2-1, with 7 bases aligning to TRBD2. V gave up 4 bases and J gave up 6 bases; unmatched junction bases: 7. CDR3 size: 14 residues. Per germline, CDR1 SGDLS and CDR2 YYNGEE.

This clone was seen a single time. The gene calls are TRBV10-1 and TRBJ2-2; a possible D gene is TRBD1 (6 bases). Per the germline V gene, CDR1 is WNHNN and CDR2 is SYGVQD (reference sequence). The CDR3 consists of 15 residues. The V gene lost 0 bases and the J gene lost 4 bases, with 9 bases spanning the gap. The CDR3 is CASSESGTITGELFF. CDR3 nucleotide sequence: TGCGCCAGCAGTGAGTCGGGGACAATCACCGGGGAGCTGTTTTTT.